This T cell receptor (beta chain) originates from a study of cytomegalovirus exposure and HLA in healthy donors. Using immunoSEQ multiplex PCR, the repertoire was profiled, and TCRdb retains in-frame clones only, with some absent. The sample carries 120,000 or so clones, less than 90% recorded once. CDR3 length: 17 amino acids. V lost 3 bases and J lost 0; bases outside the gene matches: 5. The V gene's germline CDR1 is LGHNA and CDR2 YSLEER. This clone was seen a single time. The specimen was PBMCs. This rearrangement joins TRBV4-3 to TRBJ1-3, with 10 nucleotides matching TRBD1. The source is a man younger than 35 in good health and CMV-seropositive. CDR3 coding DNA: TGCGCCAGCAGCCAGGGGACAGGGGCCTTCTCTGGAAACACCATATATTTT. Protein: CASSQGTGAFSGNTIYF.